These 29 T cell receptor beta chains were all obtained from the same sample, sequenced in a study of T cell changes during pregnancy in multiple sclerosis. Assay used: immunoSEQ multiplex PCR; TCRdb lists only in-frame clones, some missing. This table holds roughly 93,000 clones, approximately 90% found once. The sample consisted of peripheral blood, taken before pregnancy. The receptors shown here come from a female donor with multiple sclerosis, enrolled in a pregnancy study.

The V gene is TRBV4-1, the J gene TRBJ1-4, with D hard to call. The CDR3 consists of 16 residues. Trimming pared 1 base from V and 8 bases from J, leaving 17 bases between. Germline V lookup: CDR1 MGHRA, CDR2 YSYEKL. This CDR3 reads CASSQVLSDSREKLFF. As DNA, the CDR3 is TGCGCCAGCAGCCAAGTTCTTTCGGACTCTCGGGAAAAACTGTTTTTT.

The rearrangement uses TRBV18 and TRBJ2-6; 11 positions match TRBD1. Per germline, CDR1 KGHSH and CDR2 LQKENI. The CDR3 totals 19 residues. Trimming cost V 3 bases and J 1 base; bases outside gene matches: 8. CDR3: CASSPREGQGVSGANVLTF. In DNA, the CDR3 is TGTGCCAGCTCACCGCGTGAGGGACAGGGGGTATCTGGGGCCAACGTCCTGACTTTC.

This chain connects TRBV29-1 to TRBJ2-3; the match to TRBD2 covers 7 bases. Germline-derived CDR1 and CDR2 are SQVTM and ANQGSEA. J lost 1 base, V lost 5 bases, and 12 bases had no gene match. This CDR3 comprises 16 residues. This CDR3 reads CSVQRGEGWGTDTQYF. The CDR3, as DNA: TGCAGCGTTCAAAGAGGGGAGGGTTGGGGCACAGATACGCAGTATTTT.

A single count supports this clone. The V and J genes are TRBV5-4 and TRBJ2-3, with 11 bases identical to TRBD2. Trimming cost V 0 bases and J 13 bases; bases outside gene matches: 7. CDR3 length equals 14 residues. From germline, CDR1 is SGHNT and CDR2 YYREEE (reference sequence). Here the CDR3 reads CASSLVSGRASEYF. The CDR3 DNA is TGTGCCAGCAGCTTGGTTAGCGGGAGGGCCTCGGAGTATTTT. Complete variable domain (other parts from reference TRBV5-4 and TRBJ2-3): ETGVTQSPTHLIKTRGQQVTLRCSSQSGHNTVSWYQQALGQGPQFIFQYYREEENGRGNFPPRFSGLQFPNYSSELNVNALELDDSALYLCASSLVSGRASEYFGPGTRLTVL.

The chain links TRBV7-6 to TRBJ2-6; TRBD1 matches 8 bases. The CDR3 is 17 amino acids. Germline assignment: CDR1 SGHVS and CDR2 FNYEAQ. V was clipped by 1 base and J by 4 bases; unmatched bases: 6. CDR3 sequence: CASSLGTGYSGANVLTF. CDR3 sequence (DNA): TGTGCCAGCAGCTTAGGGACAGGGTATTCCGGGGCCAACGTCCTGACTTTC. The entire variable domain, with the rest obtained from reference TRBV7-6 and TRBJ2-6, is as follows: GAGVSQSPRYKVTKRGQDVALRCDPISGHVSLYWYRQALGQGPEFLTYFNYEAQQDKSGLPNDRFSAERPEGSISTLTIQRTEQRDSAMYRCASSLGTGYSGANVLTFGAGSRLTVL.

This clone occurred once. This rearrangement joins TRBV6-1 to TRBJ1-5, with D perhaps TRBD1 (5 bases). The germline V gene has CDR1 MNHNS and CDR2 SASEGT. This CDR3 is 14 amino acids long. V was clipped by 6 bases and J by 3 bases, with 12 bases between them. The CDR3 here is CASSATGFNQPQHF. CDR3 nucleotide sequence: TGTGCCAGCAGCGCAACAGGCTTCAATCAGCCCCAGCATTTT.

The chain is built from TRBV2 and TRBJ2-7; perhaps TRBD1 as D (5 bases). The CDR3 extends over 11 amino acids. V lost 6 bases and J lost 3, with 6 bases in between. CDR1 SNHLY and CDR2 FYNNEI come from the germline V gene. CDR3 loop: CASRQGYEQYF. In DNA, the CDR3 is TGTGCCAGCAGGCAGGGCTACGAGCAGTACTTC.

The chain is built from TRBV18 and TRBJ2-1; 8 positions agree with TRBD1. V shed 2 bases, J shed 5 bases, and the junction held 5 bases outside the gene matches. Germline V gene data show CDR1 as KGHSH and CDR2 as LQKENI. This CDR3 comprises 15 residues. The CDR3 sequence: CASSPRGQVDNEQFF. The CDR3 nucleotides are TGTGCCAGCTCACCAAGGGGACAGGTAGACAATGAGCAGTTCTTC.

The V and J genes are TRBV18 and TRBJ2-7; D possibly corresponds to TRBD2 (6 bases). This CDR3 is 13 amino acids long. CDR1 and CDR2 (germline): KGHSH, LQKENI. Trimming cost V 5 bases and J 5 bases, with 13 bases left between them. CDR3 region: CASSARTTNEQYF. The CDR3 region has the DNA TGTGCCAGCTCAGCTAGGACTACCAACGAGCAGTACTTC. The full variable domain, completed using reference TRBV18 and TRBJ2-7, is NAGVMQNPRHLVRRRGQEARLRCSPMKGHSHVYWYRQLPEEGLKFMVYLQKENIIDESGMPKERFSAEFPKEGPSILRIQQVVRGDSAAYFCASSARTTNEQYFGPGTRLTVT.

The DNA of the CDR3 is TGTGCCAGCAGCGTAGCTGAGGGCTACGAGCAGTACTTC. Encoded protein: CASSVAEGYEQYF. V is TRBV9 and J is TRBJ2-7, with a possible D match to TRBD2 (5 bases). The CDR3 has 13 residues. With 0 bases removed from V and 3 bases from J, the gap between germline ends came to 7 bases. Germline V gene data show CDR1 as SGDLS and CDR2 as YYNGEE.

The chain links TRBV30 to TRBJ2-5; D uncertain. CDR1 and CDR2 from the germline V gene are GTSNPN and SVGIG (reference sequence). Trimming cost V 0 bases and J 2 bases, with 7 bases left between them. There are 13 residues in the CDR3. The CDR3 is CAWSVQIQETQYF. The DNA for the CDR3 is TGTGCCTGGAGTGTACAGATACAAGAGACCCAGTACTTC. The full variable domain, completed using reference TRBV30 and TRBJ2-5, is SQTIHQWPATLVQPVGSPLSLECTVEGTSNPNLYWYRQAAGRGLQLLFYSVGIGQISSEVPQNLSASRPQDRQFILSSKKLLLSDSGFYLCAWSVQIQETQYFGPGTRLLVL.

This rearrangement joins TRBV7-9 to TRBJ1-5, with D maybe TRBD1 (5 bases). The length of the CDR3 is 13 residues. Trimming left V 5 bases short and J 4 bases short, with 9 bases between. The germline V gene has CDR1 SEHNR and CDR2 FQNEAQ (reference sequence). The CDR3 reads CASSLRGNQPQHF. The CDR3 DNA follows: TGTGCCAGCAGCCTTCGGGGGAATCAGCCCCAGCATTTT.

V is TRBV30 and J is TRBJ1-2, with TRBD1 matching over 7 bases. The CDR3 contains 17 residues. J lost 2 bases, V lost 3 bases, and 15 bases had no gene match. Germline CDR1 reads GTSNPN; CDR2 reads SVGIG (reference sequence). CDR3 in amino acids: CAWSRGTAGTSNYGYTF. CDR3 in DNA: TGTGCCTGGAGCCGGGGGACAGCTGGTACTTCGAACTATGGCTACACCTTC.

The V and J genes are TRBV15 and TRBJ2-2; D remains unclear. This CDR3 comprises 14 residues. The germline V gene has CDR1 LNHNV and CDR2 YYDKDF (reference sequence). Trimming took off 5 bases at V and 1 base at J, with 8 bases between the two ends. The CDR3 bases are TGTGCCACCAGCTACGAGTTGAACACCGGGGAGCTGTTTTTT. This codes for CATSYELNTGELFF.

The V call is TRBV28, the J call TRBJ2-2; 7 nucleotides agree with TRBD2. Germline CDR1 and CDR2: MDHEN and SYDVKM. With 5 bases clipped from V and 5 bases from J, the junction kept 8 bases outside the gene matches. This CDR3 is built from 15 residues. The CDR3 coding sequence is TGTGCCAGCAGTCCCGGGGGGAGAGGGACCGGGGAGCTGTTTTTT. It yields the protein CASSPGGRGTGELFF.

This rearrangement joins TRBV9 to TRBJ2-7; D uncertain. CDR1 and CDR2 from the germline V gene are SGDLS and YYNGEE. The V gene lost 4 bases and the J gene lost 1 base, with 9 bases spanning the gap. There are 13 residues in the CDR3. The CDR3 region has the DNA TGTGCCAGCAGCCCTGGCGGATCCTACGAGCAGTACTTC. This encodes CASSPGGSYEQYF.

The chain recombines TRBV27 with TRBJ2-5; 7 bases are a match to TRBD2. The CDR3 totals 18 residues. V lost 3 bases to trimming and J lost 2 bases; unmatched junction nucleotides: 15. Looked up from germline, CDR1 is MNHEY and CDR2 is SMNVEV (reference sequence). The CDR3 here is CASSFYGRKGGAQETQYF. The CDR3, as DNA: TGTGCCAGCAGTTTCTATGGGAGAAAGGGAGGGGCTCAAGAGACCCAGTACTTC.

The chain combines TRBV7-9 with TRBJ2-1; a weak D match, TRBD2 (5 bases). Germline values: CDR1 SEHNR, CDR2 FQNEAQ (reference sequence). Trimming left V 0 bases short and J 6 bases short, with 12 bases between. CDR3 size: 15 residues. CDR3 in DNA: TGTGCCAGCAGCTTAGCCGGGTCTAGCTCCAATGAGCAGTTCTTC. This codes for CASSLAGSSSNEQFF.

V usage is TRBV6-6 and J usage is TRBJ2-7, with D tentatively TRBD2 (6 bases). CDR1 and CDR2 from the germline V gene are MNHNY and SVGAGI (reference sequence). The CDR3 is made up of 15 amino acids. V was cut by 5 bases and J by 3 bases, with 17 bases left in between. CDR3 in amino acids: CASSPIGGTGYEQYF. CDR3 DNA sequence: TGTGCCAGCAGTCCAATCGGGGGAACGGGCTACGAGCAGTACTTC.

The rearrangement uses TRBV10-1 and TRBJ2-2; 9 bases match TRBD1. Germline V gene sequence: CDR1 WNHNN, CDR2 SYGVQD (reference sequence). The J segment lost 1 base and the V segment lost 3 bases, leaving 3 bases of the junction unmatched. The CDR3 covers 16 residues. CDR3 residues: CASSDPGQGNTGELFF. For the CDR3, the DNA is TGCGCCAGCAGTGACCCGGGACAGGGGAACACCGGGGAGCTGTTTTTT.

The V call is TRBV19, the J call TRBJ2-7, with TRBD2 matching over 8 bases. The CDR3 covers 15 residues. Germline V gene lookup returns CDR1 LNHDA and CDR2 SQIVND (reference sequence). Germline trimming cut 3 bases from V and 6 bases from J; bases unmatched to any gene: 10. DNA of the CDR3: TGTGCCAGTAGTATCGATAGCGGGACTGTTCGCGAGCAGTACTTC. It yields the protein CASSIDSGTVREQYF.

The V call is TRBV5-1, the J call TRBJ2-3, with 7 nucleotides matching TRBD1. V shed 7 bases, J shed 1 base, and the junction held 0 bases outside the gene matches. The germline gives CDR1 SGHRS, CDR2 YFSETQ. This CDR3 contains 12 residues. The CDR3 spells CASGQGTDTQYF. In nucleotides, the CDR3 is TGCGCCAGCGGACAGGGCACAGATACGCAGTATTTT.

The chain has TRBV28 and TRBJ1-5; perhaps TRBD1 as D (6 bases). Trimming stripped 7 bases from V and 2 bases from J, with 15 bases between. The CDR3 is 15 residues long. Per germline, CDR1 MDHEN and CDR2 SYDVKM. CDR3 in amino acids: CASTLGAGGNQPQHF. The DNA of the CDR3 is TGTGCCAGCACCCTAGGGGCAGGGGGCAATCAGCCCCAGCATTTT.

This chain links TRBV27 with TRBJ2-7, with D tentatively TRBD1 (5 bases). There are 14 residues in the CDR3. V shed 6 bases and J shed 3 bases, with 15 bases lying between them. Germline loops: CDR1 MNHEY, CDR2 SMNVEV (reference sequence). The CDR3 DNA reads TGTGCCAGCAGCCCGACAGCCGGGTACTACGAGCAGTACTTC. Its translation: CASSPTAGYYEQYF.

The chain combines TRBV10-3 with TRBJ2-1; 10 positions agree with TRBD1. Germline lookup yields CDR1 ENHRY and CDR2 SYGVKD. This CDR3 has 15 amino acids. V was clipped by 6 bases and J by 2 bases; unmatched bases: 4. The CDR3 loop is CAIRRQGAAYNEQFF. The CDR3 coding sequence is TGTGCCATCAGGAGACAGGGGGCGGCCTACAATGAGCAGTTCTTC.

The chain recombines TRBV2 with TRBJ1-5; 10 bases align to TRBD1. The CDR3 is 15 amino acids. In germline, CDR1 is SNHLY, CDR2 FYNNEI. J was trimmed by 5 bases and V by 7 bases; bases with no gene match: 8. The CDR3, as DNA: TGTGCCAGCACTAGACAGGGGGCAATATATCAGCCCCAGCATTTT. This codes for CASTRQGAIYQPQHF. The whole variable domain, filled in from reference TRBV2 and TRBJ1-5, reads EPEVTQTPSHQVTQMGQEVILRCVPISNHLYFYWYRQILGQKVEFLVSFYNNEISEKSEIFDDQFSVERPDGSNFTLKIRSTKLEDSAMYFCASTRQGAIYQPQHFGDGTRLSIL.

The chain employs TRBV2 and TRBJ2-2; D remains unclear. In germline, CDR1 is SNHLY, CDR2 FYNNEI. This CDR3 spans 18 amino acids. Trimming shortened V by 2 bases and J by 0 bases, and 16 bases separated the two germline ends. CDR3 DNA sequence: TGTGCCAGCAGTGAAATTTACAGTAAATTCGCGAACACCGGGGAGCTGTTTTTT. Protein product: CASSEIYSKFANTGELFF.

In regard to this clone: The junction and the germline gene differ at one end; a read error may be behind it. V gene TRBV30 combines with J gene TRBJ1-6; no clear D gene. The CDR3 is 13 residues long. Germline V gene data show CDR1 as GTSNPN and CDR2 as SVGIG (reference sequence). In nucleotides, the CDR3 is TGTGCCTGGAGTATTTCCTATGATTCACCCCTCCACTTT. It encodes CAWSISYDSPLHF.

The chain recombines TRBV6-5 with TRBJ1-6; TRBD1 is a possible D gene (5 bases). The germline CDR1 and CDR2 sequences are MNHEY and SVGAGI. This CDR3 has 13 amino acids. The V end was cut by 6 bases, the J end by 14 bases, with 17 bases between. CDR3 bases: TGTGCCAGCAGCCAGACTCAGGGTGTAGCCCTCCACTTT. It is translated as CASSQTQGVALHF.